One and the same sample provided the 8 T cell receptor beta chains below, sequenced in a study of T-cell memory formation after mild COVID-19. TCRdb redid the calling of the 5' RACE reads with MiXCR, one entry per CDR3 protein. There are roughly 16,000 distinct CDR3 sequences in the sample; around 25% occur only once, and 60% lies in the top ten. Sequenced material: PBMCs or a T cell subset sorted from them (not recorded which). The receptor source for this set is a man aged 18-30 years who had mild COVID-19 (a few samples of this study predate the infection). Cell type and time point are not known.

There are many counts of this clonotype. CDR3 bases: TGTGCCAGCACCCATTCTTCGGGAACACGGAAGCATTTT. Translation: CASTHSSGTRKHF. The V call is TRBV7-9, the J call TRBJ1-5; D ambiguous. This CDR3 is 13 amino acids long. From germline, CDR1 is SEHNR and CDR2 FQNEAQ (reference sequence). V gave up 7 bases and J gave up 14 bases, with 21 bases separating them.

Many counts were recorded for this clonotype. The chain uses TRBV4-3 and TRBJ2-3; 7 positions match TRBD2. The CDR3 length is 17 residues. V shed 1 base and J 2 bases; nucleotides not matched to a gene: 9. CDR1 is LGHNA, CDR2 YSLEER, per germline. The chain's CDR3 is CASSQVGGEGPTDTQYF. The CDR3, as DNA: TGCGCCAGCAGCCAAGTTGGGGGGGAGGGACCCACAGATACGCAGTATTTT.

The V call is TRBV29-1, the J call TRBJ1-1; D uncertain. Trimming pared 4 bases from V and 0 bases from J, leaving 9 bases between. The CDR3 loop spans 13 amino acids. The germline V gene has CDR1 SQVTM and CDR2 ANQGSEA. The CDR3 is CSVGRNLNTEAFF. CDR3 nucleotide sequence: TGCAGCGTTGGCCGCAACCTGAACACTGAAGCTTTCTTT.

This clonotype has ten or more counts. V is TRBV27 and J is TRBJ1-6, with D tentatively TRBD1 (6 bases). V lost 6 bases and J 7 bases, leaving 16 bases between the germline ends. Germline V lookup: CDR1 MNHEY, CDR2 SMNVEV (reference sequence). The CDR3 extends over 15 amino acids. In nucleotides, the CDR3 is TGTGCCAGCAGCCCCTTCGGGGGCCTCAATTCACCCCTCCACTTT. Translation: CASSPFGGLNSPLHF.

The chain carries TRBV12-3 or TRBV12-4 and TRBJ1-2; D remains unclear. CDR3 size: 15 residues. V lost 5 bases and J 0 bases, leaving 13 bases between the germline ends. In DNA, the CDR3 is TGTGCCAGCAGTGTCGACGGTGTCTCTAACTATGGCTACACCTTC. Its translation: CASSVDGVSNYGYTF.

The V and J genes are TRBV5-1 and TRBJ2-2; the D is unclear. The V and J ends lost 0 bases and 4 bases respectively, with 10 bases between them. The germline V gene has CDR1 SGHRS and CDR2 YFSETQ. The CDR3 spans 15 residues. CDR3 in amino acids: CASSLVQTPTGELFF. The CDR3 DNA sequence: TGCGCCAGCAGCTTGGTGCAGACACCCACCGGGGAGCTGTTTTTT.

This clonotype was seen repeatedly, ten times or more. The CDR3 nucleotides read TGTGCCAGCAGCTTAGGCCTGGCCAATGAGCAGTTCTTC. Encoded protein: CASSLGLANEQFF. This rearrangement joins TRBV13 to TRBJ2-1; D ambiguous. The CDR3 consists of 13 residues. Trimming stripped 0 bases from V and 6 bases from J, with 6 bases between. Germline V lookup: CDR1 PRHDT, CDR2 FYEKMQ (reference sequence).

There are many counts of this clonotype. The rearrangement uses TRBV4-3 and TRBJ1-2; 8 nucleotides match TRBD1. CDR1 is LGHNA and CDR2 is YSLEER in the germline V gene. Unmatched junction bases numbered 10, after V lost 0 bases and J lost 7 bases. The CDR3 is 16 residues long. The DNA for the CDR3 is TGCGCCAGCAGCCAAGATCCCCCACCAGGGGGCTTTGGCTACACCTTC. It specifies CASSQDPPPGGFGYTF.